This TCR beta chain was profiled in a study of graft-versus-host responses after intestinal transplantation. Trimming took 9 bases from V and 8 from J, leaving 10 bases between them. CDR1 is WNHNN and CDR2 is SYGVQD in the germline V gene (reference sequence). The CDR3 is made up of 11 amino acids. In regard to this clone: Its antigen is undetermined.

The method was immunoSEQ multiplex PCR; TCRdb's version includes in-frame clones alone and lacks a portion of them. The table lists 75,000 to 100,000 clones, around 92% of them singletons. The clonotype originates from a human donor who was the organ donor for an intestinal transplant. This chain joins TRBV10-1 and TRBJ1-4; unclear D gene. The specimen comprised unstimulated CD4+ T cells sorted from spleen or lymph node cells, sampled before transplant. This CDR3 reads CARPAGEKLFF. CDR3 coding DNA: TGCGCCAGGCCAGCGGGGGAAAAACTGTTTTTT.